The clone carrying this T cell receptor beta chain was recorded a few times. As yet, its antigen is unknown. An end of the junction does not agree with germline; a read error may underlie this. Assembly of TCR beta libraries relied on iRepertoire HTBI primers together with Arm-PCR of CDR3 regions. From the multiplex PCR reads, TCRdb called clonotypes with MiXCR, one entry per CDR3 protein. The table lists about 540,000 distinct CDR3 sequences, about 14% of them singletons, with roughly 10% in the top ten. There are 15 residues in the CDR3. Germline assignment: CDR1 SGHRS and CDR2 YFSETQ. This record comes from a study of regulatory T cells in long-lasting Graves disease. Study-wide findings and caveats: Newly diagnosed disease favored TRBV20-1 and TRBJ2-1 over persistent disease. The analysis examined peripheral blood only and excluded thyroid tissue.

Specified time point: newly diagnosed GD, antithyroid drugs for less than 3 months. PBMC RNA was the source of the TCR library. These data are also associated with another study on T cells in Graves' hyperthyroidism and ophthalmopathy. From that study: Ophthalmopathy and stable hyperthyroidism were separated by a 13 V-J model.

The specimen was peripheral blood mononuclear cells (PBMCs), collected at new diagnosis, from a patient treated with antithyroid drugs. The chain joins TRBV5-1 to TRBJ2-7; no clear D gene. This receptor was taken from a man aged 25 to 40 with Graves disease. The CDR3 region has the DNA TGTGCCAGCAGCTTAGGCCGAGGCTCCTCCTACGAGCAGTACTTC. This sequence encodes CASSLGRGSSYEQYF.